The 26 T cell receptor beta chains given below trace back to one sample, sequenced in a study of T cells after yellow fever vaccination. TCRdb itself ran the 5' RACE reads through MiXCR, one entry per CDR3 protein. Of under 200,000 distinct CDR3 sequences listed, more than 9.5% are singletons. Sequenced material: CD8+ T cells sorted from PBMCs, taken 15 days after the yellow fever booster vaccination. The receptors were sampled from a man aged 18 to 30 who received the YFV17D yellow fever vaccine.

This sequence joins TRBV6-1 and TRBJ1-2; the D gene is possibly TRBD1 (5 bases). This CDR3 contains 16 residues. V was cut by 5 bases and J by 2 bases, with 18 bases left in between. In germline, CDR1 is MNHNS, CDR2 SASEGT. For the CDR3, the DNA is TGTGCCAGCAGTCGCCCCGGGACCCCAAGAAACTATGGCTACACCTTC. It translates to CASSRPGTPRNYGYTF.

The chain uses TRBV13 and TRBJ2-3; D may match TRBD1 or TRBD2 (6 bases each). This CDR3 is 17 amino acids long. V lost 2 bases and J 2 bases, leaving 17 bases between the germline ends. CDR1 is PRHDT and CDR2 is FYEKMQ in the germline V gene (reference sequence). The CDR3 DNA is TGTGCCAGCAGCTTAATCAATCGGGGGCTAATCACAGATACGCAGTATTTT. This sequence encodes CASSLINRGLITDTQYF.

The V call is TRBV7-6, the J call TRBJ2-3; perhaps D is TRBD1 or TRBD2 (6 bases each). The V end lost 0 bases, the J end lost 4 bases, and 8 bases lay between the germline ends. This CDR3 region has 14 residues. Germline V gene data show CDR1 as SGHVS and CDR2 as FNYEAQ. The CDR3 coding sequence is TGTGCCAGCAGCTTAGCGGGGGGCGCAGATACGCAGTATTTT. Protein sequence: CASSLAGGADTQYF.

V usage is TRBV11-2 and J usage is TRBJ2-7, with 8 bases lining up with TRBD2. The germline gives CDR1 SGHAT, CDR2 FQNNGV. The CDR3 covers 17 residues. The trim removed 0 bases at V and 7 bases at J, leaving 14 bases unmatched. CDR3 protein: CASSLDLRLLGGAEQYF. The CDR3 nucleotides read TGTGCCAGCAGCTTAGATCTCCGACTTCTCGGGGGGGCAGAGCAGTACTTC.

This clonotype was picked up many times. The rearrangement uses TRBV7-6 and TRBJ2-7; 12 bases agree with TRBD1. From germline, CDR1 is SGHVS and CDR2 FNYEAQ. The CDR3 runs to 16 residues. V gave up 6 bases and J gave up 6 bases; unmatched junction bases: 12. In DNA form, the CDR3 reads TGTGCCAGCAGGCCTTATCCGGGACAGGGGGCGTCCGAGCAGTACTTC. It translates to CASRPYPGQGASEQYF. The entire variable domain, with the rest obtained from reference TRBV7-6 and TRBJ2-7, is as follows: GAGVSQSPRYKVTKRGQDVALRCDPISGHVSLYWYRQALGQGPEFLTYFNYEAQQDKSGLPNDRFSAERPEGSISTLTIQRTEQRDSAMYRCASRPYPGQGASEQYFGPGTRLTVT.

This clonotype was seen ten or more times. V usage is TRBV7-8 and J usage is TRBJ2-1, with TRBD2 identical over 15 bases. Looked up from germline, CDR1 is SGHVS and CDR2 is FQNEAQ. V shed 2 bases and J 0 bases; nucleotides not matched to a gene: 11. The CDR3 extends over 21 amino acids. The CDR3 DNA reads as TGTGCCAGCAGCTTATTTCCGGGACTAGCGGGGGGCGACAGCTCCTACAATGAGCAGTTCTTC. As protein: CASSLFPGLAGGDSSYNEQFF.

The gene calls are TRBV20-1 and TRBJ2-7; weak D call: TRBD1 (5 bases). The CDR3 runs 12 residues. Germline CDR1 DFQATT, CDR2 SNEGSKA (reference sequence). V was trimmed by 5 bases and J by 5 bases, leaving 13 bases between them. The CDR3 DNA follows: TGCAGTGCTCATCAGGGTGTCAACGAGCAGTACGTC. Protein: CSAHQGVNEQYV.

The chain is built from TRBV27 and TRBJ2-7; 8 nucleotides match TRBD1. The CDR3 loop spans 13 amino acids. The trim removed 6 bases at V and 3 bases at J, leaving 4 bases unmatched. From germline, CDR1 is MNHEY and CDR2 SMNVEV (reference sequence). In DNA form, the CDR3 reads TGTGCCAGCAGCCCAGGGGGCGGCTACGAGCAGTACTTC. Amino acids: CASSPGGGYEQYF.

This clonotype occurred a few times. CDR3: CASSPQTRNTGELFF. CDR3 bases: TGTGCCAGCAGCCCCCAGACTCGCAACACCGGGGAGCTGTTTTTT. The chain employs TRBV7-7 and TRBJ2-2, with D uncertain. Trimming removed 5 bases at V and 2 bases at J, with 12 bases between. The V gene's germline CDR1 is SSHAT and CDR2 FNYEAQ (reference sequence). The CDR3 contains 15 residues.

This clonotype turned up a few times. The V call is TRBV19, the J call TRBJ2-5; D is possibly TRBD1 or TRBD2 (5 bases each). The CDR3 has 14 amino acids. Deletions cut 8 bases from V and 4 bases from J, with 17 bases between. In germline, CDR1 is LNHDA, CDR2 SQIVND (reference sequence). The CDR3: CASRGRALGETQYF. The CDR3 bases are TGTGCCAGTCGGGGCAGGGCTCTAGGAGAGACCCAGTACTTC.

This clonotype was seen more than once but under ten times. The chain joins TRBV7-9 to TRBJ1-1; D ambiguous. The CDR3 is made up of 12 amino acids. Between the trimmed V and J ends, which lost 1 base and 6 bases, there was a span of 6 bases. CDR1 SEHNR and CDR2 FQNEAQ come from the germline V gene (reference sequence). CDR3 DNA sequence: TGTGCCAGCAGCTTAGGAGTTTCTGAAGCTTTCTTT. It yields the protein CASSLGVSEAFF. Based on the CDR3 plus reference TRBV7-9 and TRBJ1-1, the full variable domain is DTGVSQNPRHKITKRGQNVTFRCDPISEHNRLYWYRQTLGQGPEFLTYFQNEAQLEKSRLLSDRFSAERPKGSFSTLEIQRTEQGDSAMYLCASSLGVSEAFFGQGTRLTVV.

A few counts support this clonotype. J is TRBJ2-1 and V is TRBV7-8; D possibly corresponds to TRBD1 (5 bases). This CDR3 is 17 amino acids long. Germline assignment: CDR1 SGHVS and CDR2 FQNEAQ. Trimming took off 6 bases at V and 0 bases at J, with 18 bases between the two ends. The CDR3 sequence: CASRQSSQGSSYNEQFF. CDR3 nucleotides: TGTGCCAGCAGACAAAGCTCTCAGGGTAGCTCCTACAATGAGCAGTTCTTC. Supplemented by reference TRBV7-8 and TRBJ2-1, the full variable domain reads GAGVSQSPRYKVAKRGQDVALRCDPISGHVSLFWYQQALGQGPEFLTYFQNEAQLDKSGLPSDRFFAERPEGSVSTLKIQRTQQEDSAVYLCASRQSSQGSSYNEQFFGPGTRLTVL.

Note on this clonotype: A much larger clone lies a single base off, so this may be a read error. The chain combines TRBV12-3 or TRBV12-4 with TRBJ2-3; D remains ambiguous. V lost 6 bases, J lost 2 bases, and 15 bases lay in between. The CDR3 runs 15 residues. The CDR3 DNA is TGTGCCAGCAGCCAAAAACTGGTGGCCACAGATACGCAGTATTTT. Translated: CASSQKLVATDTQYF.

The chain has TRBV11-2 and TRBJ2-7, with a tentative D call TRBD1 (6 bases). V was clipped by 4 bases and J by 2 bases, with 12 bases between them. This CDR3 region has 14 residues. CDR1 and CDR2 from the germline V gene are SGHAT and FQNNGV. CDR3 sequence reads: CASSSKGVTYEQYV. The CDR3, as DNA: TGTGCCAGCAGCTCCAAGGGGGTAACCTACGAGCAGTACGTC.

This clonotype was picked up a small number of times. The chain employs TRBV6-5 and TRBJ1-1; no clear D gene. Germline V gives CDR1 MNHEY, CDR2 SVGAGI. The CDR3 has 13 amino acids. V was shortened by 0 bases and J by 5 bases, with 7 bases between the two germline ends. The chain's CDR3 is CASSYSGETEAFF. The CDR3 bases are TGTGCCAGCAGTTACTCGGGAGAAACTGAAGCTTTCTTT.

J is TRBJ1-4 and V is TRBV7-2, with D hard to call. Trimming left V 5 bases short and J 6 bases short, with 10 bases between. This CDR3 contains 13 residues. The germline V gene encodes CDR1 SGHTA and CDR2 FQGNSA. DNA for the CDR3: TGTGCCAGCAGCAACGCCGTTGATGAAAAACTGTTTTTT. As protein: CASSNAVDEKLFF.

The V and J genes are TRBV4-2 and TRBJ2-1; D is possibly TRBD1 (6 bases). The V and J ends lost 4 bases and 5 bases respectively, with 24 bases between them. The CDR3 contains 18 residues. The germline V gene encodes CDR1 LGHNA and CDR2 YNFKEQ. The CDR3 sequence: CASSPNLLQGEVNNEQFF. The CDR3 nucleotides read TGTGCCAGCAGCCCCAACTTATTACAGGGTGAAGTAAACAATGAGCAGTTCTTC.

The genes are TRBV6-2 or TRBV6-3 and TRBJ1-2, with D possibly TRBD1 on 6 matching bases. CDR1 and CDR2 from the germline V gene are MNHEY and SVGEGT. CDR3 length: 13 amino acids. The V gene lost 7 bases and the J gene lost 8 bases, with 17 bases spanning the gap. As DNA, the CDR3 is TGTGCCAGCACCCGCAGGCAGGGGCAAGGCTACACCTTC. Amino acid sequence: CASTRRQGQGYTF.

This clonotype was seen a handful of times. J is TRBJ2-1 and V is TRBV5-1, with TRBD1 identical over 7 bases. Germline-derived CDR1 and CDR2 are SGHRS and YFSETQ. This CDR3 is built from 15 residues. The V and J ends lost 4 bases and 9 bases, in that order; junction bases with no gene match: 13. The CDR3 is CASSPLKTGNLEQFF. The DNA for the CDR3 is TGCGCCAGCAGCCCTTTAAAGACAGGGAATCTTGAGCAGTTCTTC.

This clonotype came up a few times. This chain uses TRBV21-1 with TRBJ2-4; TRBD1 was called by the table and not checked on the DNA. TRBV21-1 is recorded as a pseudogene. The CDR3 runs to 16 residues. The CDR3: CASSKVEGTAKNIQYF. CDR3 bases: TGTGCCAGCAGCAAAGTGGAAGGGACAGCCAAAAACATTCAGTACTTC.

This chain joins TRBV7-8 and TRBJ2-5, with D tentatively TRBD1 or TRBD2 (6 bases each). CDR1 and CDR2 from the germline V gene are SGHVS and FQNEAQ. Trimming took 5 bases from V and 4 from J, leaving 26 bases between them. This CDR3 is built from 18 residues. This CDR3 reads CASSQHNFREGGGETQYF. The CDR3 nucleotides are TGTGCCAGCAGCCAGCATAACTTCCGAGAGGGGGGTGGAGAGACCCAGTACTTC.

The chain is built from TRBV3-1 and TRBJ2-3; TRBD2 aligns across 10 bases. V trimming: 2 bases; J trimming: 2 bases; junction bases outside the gene matches: 7. Germline V gene lookup returns CDR1 LGHDT and CDR2 YNNKEL (reference sequence). The CDR3 consists of 17 residues. DNA for the CDR3: TGTGCCAGCAGCCAATACAGAGCGGGAGGGCCCACAGATACGCAGTATTTT. It yields the protein CASSQYRAGGPTDTQYF.

J is TRBJ2-1 and V is TRBV27, with 12 nucleotides matching TRBD2. V lost 4 bases and J lost 3; bases outside the gene matches: 16. The CDR3 spans 20 residues. Germline CDR1 is MNHEY and CDR2 is SMNVEV (reference sequence). The CDR3: CASSSPRLAGVPTYYNEQFF. CDR3 DNA: TGTGCCAGCAGTTCTCCAAGACTAGCGGGGGTTCCAACGTACTACAATGAGCAGTTCTTC.

In this sample, this clonotype turned up a few times. This chain joins TRBV6-5 and TRBJ1-1; no definite D call. Trimming took 6 bases from V and 2 from J, leaving 13 bases between them. The CDR3 covers 14 residues. Looked up from germline, CDR1 is MNHEY and CDR2 is SVGAGI. CDR3 residues: CASSFGSGNTEAFF. The CDR3 nucleotides are TGTGCCAGCAGCTTCGGGTCGGGAAACACTGAAGCTTTCTTT.

This clonotype occurred a few times. The chain has TRBV7-6 and TRBJ2-5, with D maybe TRBD1 (6 bases). V was shortened by 2 bases and J by 2 bases, with 9 bases between the two germline ends. The CDR3 consists of 14 residues. Looked up from germline, CDR1 is SGHVS and CDR2 is FNYEAQ. CDR3 amino acids: CASSLSGTQETQYF. CDR3 in DNA: TGTGCCAGCAGCTTATCCGGGACACAAGAGACCCAGTACTTC. The variable domain in full, completed from reference TRBV7-6 and TRBJ2-5, reads GAGVSQSPRYKVTKRGQDVALRCDPISGHVSLYWYRQALGQGPEFLTYFNYEAQQDKSGLPNDRFSAERPEGSISTLTIQRTEQRDSAMYRCASSLSGTQETQYFGPGTRLLVL.

V and J are TRBV27 and TRBJ1-2; D is undetermined. This CDR3 has 14 amino acids. Germline loops: CDR1 MNHEY, CDR2 SMNVEV (reference sequence). Deletions cut 3 bases from V and 0 bases from J, with 8 bases between. The CDR3 DNA is TGTGCCAGCAGTTTCGGCCGGACTAACTATGGCTACACCTTC. Its translation is CASSFGRTNYGYTF.